The source of this TCR beta chain is a study of blood T cells in healthy people across ages. This clonotype appeared a few times. Its antigen is still unknown. The V end was cut by 2 bases, the J end by 0 bases, with 5 bases between. Germline CDR1 reads LGHDT; CDR2 reads YNNKEL (reference sequence). This CDR3 has 14 amino acids. Whole-study results and caveats: CMV infection status of these donors was not known.

Combining a sample-barcoded 5' primer with a J-beta primer mix, a second PCR ran for about 7 to 11 cycles. Each CDR3 protein gets one entry after TCRdb re-called the 5' RACE reads with MiXCR. The data contain 1.6 million or so distinct CDR3 sequences, about 31% of them singletons. This sequence joins TRBV3-1 and TRBJ2-1, with D uncertain. The receptor was isolated from a woman under 40 in good health. The source material was blood. The CDR3 reads CASSQNPSYNEQFF. The CDR3 nucleotides are TGTGCCAGCAGCCAAAACCCCTCCTACAATGAGCAGTTCTTC.